This note documents a single T cell receptor beta chain sequence. The CDR3 totals 15 residues. Germline assignment: CDR1 LNHDA and CDR2 SQIVND (reference sequence). V was clipped by 6 bases and J by 1 base, with 10 bases between them. Repertoires were generated with immunoSEQ multiplex PCR, while TCRdb's copy carries only in-frame clones and drops some. Of around 140,000 clones in the sample, 90% were seen once. These data originate in a study of control samples from healthy donors and cancer patients. This sequence was found in a man aged 35 to 55 in good health. J is TRBJ1-6 and V is TRBV19; D gene ambiguous. Material for sequencing was blood. The CDR3 loop reads CASSLQVSYNSPLHF. As DNA, the CDR3 is TGTGCCAGTAGCCTTCAAGTTTCCTATAATTCACCCCTCCACTTT.